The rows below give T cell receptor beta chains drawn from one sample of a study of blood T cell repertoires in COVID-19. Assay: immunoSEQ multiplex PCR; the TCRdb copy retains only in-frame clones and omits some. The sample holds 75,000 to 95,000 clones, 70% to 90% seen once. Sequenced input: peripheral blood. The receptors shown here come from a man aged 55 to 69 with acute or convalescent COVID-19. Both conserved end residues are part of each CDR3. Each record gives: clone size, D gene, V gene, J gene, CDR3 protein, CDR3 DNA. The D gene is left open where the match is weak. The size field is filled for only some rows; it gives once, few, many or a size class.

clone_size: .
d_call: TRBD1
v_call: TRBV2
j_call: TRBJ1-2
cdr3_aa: CASSDRGYYGYTF
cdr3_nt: TGTGCCAGCAGTGACAGGGGGTACTATGGCTACACCTTC

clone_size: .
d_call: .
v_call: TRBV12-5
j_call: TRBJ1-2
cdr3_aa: CASGLDLYGYTF
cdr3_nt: TGTGCTAGTGGTTTGGATCTCTATGGCTACACCTTC

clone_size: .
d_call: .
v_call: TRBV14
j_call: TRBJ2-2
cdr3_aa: CASSQEPWRTNTGELFF
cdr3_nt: TGTGCCAGCAGCCAAGAACCTTGGAGAACGAACACCGGGGAGCTGTTTTTT

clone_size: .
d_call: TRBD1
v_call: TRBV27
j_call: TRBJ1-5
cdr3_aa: CASSLFMGTEEDQPQHF
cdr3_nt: TGTGCCAGCAGTCTCTTTATGGGGACAGAGGAGGATCAGCCCCAGCATTTT

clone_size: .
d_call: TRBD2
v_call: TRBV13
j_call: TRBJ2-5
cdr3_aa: CASSGDGGQETQYF
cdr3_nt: TGTGCCAGCAGCGGAGACGGGGGGCAAGAGACCCAGTACTTC

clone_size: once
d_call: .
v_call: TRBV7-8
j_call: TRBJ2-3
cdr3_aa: CASSFQFSGTDTQYF
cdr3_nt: TGTGCCAGCAGCTTTCAGTTTAGCGGCACAGATACGCAGTATTTT

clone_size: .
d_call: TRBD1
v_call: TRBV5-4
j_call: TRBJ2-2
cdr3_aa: CASSLAGGGNTGELFF
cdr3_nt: TGTGCCAGCAGCTTAGCAGGGGGTGGGAACACCGGGGAGCTGTTTTTT

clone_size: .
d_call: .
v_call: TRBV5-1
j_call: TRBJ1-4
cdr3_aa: CASSLASPTTNEKLFF
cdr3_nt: TGCGCCAGCAGCTTGGCTAGTCCAACAACTAATGAAAAACTGTTTTTT

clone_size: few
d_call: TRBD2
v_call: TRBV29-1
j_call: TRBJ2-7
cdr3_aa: CSVEESSSGGSYEQYF
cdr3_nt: TGCAGCGTTGAAGAATCATCTAGCGGGGGATCCTACGAGCAGTACTTC

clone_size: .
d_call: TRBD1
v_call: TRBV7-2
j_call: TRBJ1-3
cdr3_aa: CASSKQGAGNTIYF
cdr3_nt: TGTGCCAGCAGCAAACAGGGGGCTGGAAACACCATATATTTT

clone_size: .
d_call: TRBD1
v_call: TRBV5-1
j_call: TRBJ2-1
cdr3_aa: CASNKPGTGDNEQFF
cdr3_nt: TGCGCCAGCAACAAGCCCGGGACAGGGGACAATGAGCAGTTCTTC

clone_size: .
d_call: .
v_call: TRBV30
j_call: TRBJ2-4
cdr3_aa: CAWSRLDIQYF
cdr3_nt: TGTGCCTGGAGCAGACTAGACATTCAGTACTTC

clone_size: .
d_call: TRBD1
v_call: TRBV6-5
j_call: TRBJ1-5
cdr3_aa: CASSSGTGGQPQHF
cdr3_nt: TGTGCCAGCAGTAGTGGGACAGGAGGTCAGCCCCAGCATTTT

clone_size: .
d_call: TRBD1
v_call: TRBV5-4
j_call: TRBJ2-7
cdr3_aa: CASSLRGTGSYEQYF
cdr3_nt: TGTGCCAGCAGCTTACGGGGGACAGGGAGCTACGAGCAGTACTTC

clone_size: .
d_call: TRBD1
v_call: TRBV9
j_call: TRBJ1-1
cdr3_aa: CASSVPGTGVEAFF
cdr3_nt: TGTGCCAGCAGCGTCCCCGGGACAGGGGTCGAAGCTTTCTTT

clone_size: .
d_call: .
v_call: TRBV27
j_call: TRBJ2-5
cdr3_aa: CASSSPPRAQYF
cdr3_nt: TGTGCCAGCAGTTCCCCTCCCCGCGCCCAGTACTTC

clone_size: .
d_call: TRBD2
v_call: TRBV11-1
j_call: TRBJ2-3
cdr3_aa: CASSERGISDTQYF
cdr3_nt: TGTGCCAGCAGCGAGCGGGGAATCTCAGATACGCAGTATTTT

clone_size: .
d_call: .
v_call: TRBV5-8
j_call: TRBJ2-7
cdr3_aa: CASSSRWASPYEQYF
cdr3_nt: TGTGCCAGCAGCTCGCGGTGGGCTAGCCCCTACGAGCAGTACTTC

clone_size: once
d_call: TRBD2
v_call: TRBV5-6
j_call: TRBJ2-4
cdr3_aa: CASSLLAGGPSNKNIQYF
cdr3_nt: TGTGCCAGCAGCTTGTTGGCGGGGGGGCCATCGAACAAAAACATTCAGTACTTC

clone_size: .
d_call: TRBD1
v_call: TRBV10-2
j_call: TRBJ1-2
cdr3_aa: CASSEMGQQYYGYTF
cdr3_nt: TGCGCCAGCAGTGAGATGGGACAGCAGTACTATGGCTACACCTTC

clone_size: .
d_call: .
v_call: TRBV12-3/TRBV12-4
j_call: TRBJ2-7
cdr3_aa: CASGQPPYEQYF
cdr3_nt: TGTGCCAGCGGACAGCCGCCCTACGAGCAGTACTTC

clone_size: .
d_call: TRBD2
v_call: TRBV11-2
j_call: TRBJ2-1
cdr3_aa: CASSLAWTSGGVTNEQFF
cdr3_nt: TGTGCCAGCAGCTTAGCATGGACTAGCGGGGGGGTGACCAATGAGCAGTTCTTC

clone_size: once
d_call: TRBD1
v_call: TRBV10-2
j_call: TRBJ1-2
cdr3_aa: CASSDWTGANGYTF
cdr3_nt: TGCGCCAGCAGTGACTGGACAGGGGCGAATGGCTACACCTTC

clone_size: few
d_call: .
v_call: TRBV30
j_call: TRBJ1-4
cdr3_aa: CAWSPRTSTNEKLFF
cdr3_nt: TGTGCCTGGAGCCCTCGGACATCAACTAATGAAAAACTGTTTTTT

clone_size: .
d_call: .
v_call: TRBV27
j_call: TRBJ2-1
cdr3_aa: CASSFALRGNEQFF
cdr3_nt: TGTGCCAGCAGTTTTGCCCTACGGGGGAATGAGCAGTTCTTC

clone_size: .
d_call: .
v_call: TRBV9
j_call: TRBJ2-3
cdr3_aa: CASSVDVGTREDTQYF
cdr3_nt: TGTGCCAGCAGCGTAGATGTAGGGACACGGGAAGATACGCAGTATTTT

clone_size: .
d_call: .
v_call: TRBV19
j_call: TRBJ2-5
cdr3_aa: CASSIDRGEETQYF
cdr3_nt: TGTGCCAGTAGTATAGACAGGGGTGAGGAGACCCAGTACTTC